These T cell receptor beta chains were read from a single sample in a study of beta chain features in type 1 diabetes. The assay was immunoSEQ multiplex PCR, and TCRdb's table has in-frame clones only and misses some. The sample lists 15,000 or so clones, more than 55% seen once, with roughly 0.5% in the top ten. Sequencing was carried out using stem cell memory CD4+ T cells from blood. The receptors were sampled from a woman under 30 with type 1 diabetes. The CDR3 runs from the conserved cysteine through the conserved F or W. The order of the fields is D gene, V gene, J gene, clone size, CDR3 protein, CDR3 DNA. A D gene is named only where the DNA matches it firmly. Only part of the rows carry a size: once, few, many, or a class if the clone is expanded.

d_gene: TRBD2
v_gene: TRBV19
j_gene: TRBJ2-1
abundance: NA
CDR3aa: CASSRGGSYNEQFF
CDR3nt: TGTGCCAGTAGCCGGGGGGGCTCCTACAATGAGCAGTTCTTC

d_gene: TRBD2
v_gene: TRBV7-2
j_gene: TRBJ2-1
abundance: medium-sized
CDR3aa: CASSFVGGEQFF
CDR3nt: TGTGCCAGCAGCTTCGTCGGGGGGGAGCAGTTCTTC

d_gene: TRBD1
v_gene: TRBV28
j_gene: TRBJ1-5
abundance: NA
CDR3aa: CASGTGVNQPQHF
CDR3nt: TGTGCCTCCGGGACAGGGGTGAATCAGCCCCAGCATTTT

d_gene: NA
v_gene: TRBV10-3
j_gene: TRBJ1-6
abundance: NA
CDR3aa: CAISEAGPLHF
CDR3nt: TGTGCCATCAGTGAGGCCGGACCCCTCCACTTT

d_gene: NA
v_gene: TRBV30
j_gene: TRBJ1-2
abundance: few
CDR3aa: CAWTILPGGYTF
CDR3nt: TGTGCCTGGACCATTTTACCGGGGGGCTACACCTTC

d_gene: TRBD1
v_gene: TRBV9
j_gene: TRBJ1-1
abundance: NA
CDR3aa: CASSVQGAVNTEAFF
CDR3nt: TGTGCCAGCAGCGTCCAGGGGGCAGTGAACACTGAAGCTTTCTTT

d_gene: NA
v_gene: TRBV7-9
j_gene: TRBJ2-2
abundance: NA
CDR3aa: CASSLLSWSGELFF
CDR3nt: TGTGCCAGCAGCTTGCTCAGTTGGTCCGGGGAGCTGTTTTTT

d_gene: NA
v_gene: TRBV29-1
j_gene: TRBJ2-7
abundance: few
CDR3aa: CSVEQGEQYF
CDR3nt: TGCAGCGTTGAACAGGGCGAGCAGTACTTC

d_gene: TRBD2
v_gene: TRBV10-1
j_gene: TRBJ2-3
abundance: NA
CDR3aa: CASQPSGGATQYF
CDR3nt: TGCGCCAGTCAACCTAGCGGGGGGGCCACGCAGTATTTT

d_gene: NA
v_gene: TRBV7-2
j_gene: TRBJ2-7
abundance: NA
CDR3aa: CASSWGASGYDEQYF
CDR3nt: TGTGCCAGTTCCTGGGGGGCTAGCGGTTATGACGAGCAGTACTTC

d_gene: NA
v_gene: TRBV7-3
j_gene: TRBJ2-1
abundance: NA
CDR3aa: CASSPQGGYNEQFF
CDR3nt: TGTGCCAGCAGCCCGCAGGGGGGCTACAATGAGCAGTTCTTC

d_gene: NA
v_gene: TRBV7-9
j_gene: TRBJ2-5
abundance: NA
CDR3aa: CASTSLAETQYF
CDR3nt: TGTGCCAGCACCTCACTAGCAGAGACCCAGTACTTC

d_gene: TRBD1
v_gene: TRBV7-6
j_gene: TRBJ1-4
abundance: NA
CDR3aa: CASSRQGTNEKLFF
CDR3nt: TGTGCCAGCAGCCGACAGGGAACTAATGAAAAACTGTTTTTT

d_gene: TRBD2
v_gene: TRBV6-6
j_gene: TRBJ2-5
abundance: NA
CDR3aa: CASSLMGTSGEETQYF
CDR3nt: TGTGCCAGCAGTTTGATGGGGACTAGCGGCGAAGAGACCCAGTACTTC

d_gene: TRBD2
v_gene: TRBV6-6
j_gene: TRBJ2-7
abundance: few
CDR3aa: CASTVGLAGEQYF
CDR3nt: TGTGCCAGCACCGTGGGGCTAGCGGGCGAGCAGTACTTC

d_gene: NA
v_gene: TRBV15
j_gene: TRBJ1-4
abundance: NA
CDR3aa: CATSRDTQKLFF
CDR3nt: TGTGCCACCAGCAGAGATACACAAAAACTGTTTTTT

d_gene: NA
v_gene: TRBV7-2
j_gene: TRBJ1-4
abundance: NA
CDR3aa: CASRLTGPRGTTNEKLFF
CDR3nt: TGTGCCAGCAGACTAACCGGGCCCCGGGGGACAACTAATGAAAAACTGTTTTTT

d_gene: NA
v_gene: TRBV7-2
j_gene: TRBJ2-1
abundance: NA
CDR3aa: CASSNIPRGWSNEQFF
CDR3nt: TGTGCCAGCAGCAACATCCCTAGGGGGTGGTCCAATGAGCAGTTCTTC

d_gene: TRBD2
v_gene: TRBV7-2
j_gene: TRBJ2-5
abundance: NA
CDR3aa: CASSLQVGAGGYQETQYF
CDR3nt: TGTGCCAGCAGCTTACAGGTTGGGGCGGGAGGTTACCAAGAGACCCAGTACTTC

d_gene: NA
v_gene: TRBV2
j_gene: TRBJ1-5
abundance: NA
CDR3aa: CASTRRVDQPQHF
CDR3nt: TGTGCCAGCACTCGGAGGGTCGATCAGCCCCAGCATTTT

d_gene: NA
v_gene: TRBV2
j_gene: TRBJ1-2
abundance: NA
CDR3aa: CASTPETGGYGYTF
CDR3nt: TGTGCCAGCACCCCCGAGACAGGCGGTTATGGCTACACCTTC

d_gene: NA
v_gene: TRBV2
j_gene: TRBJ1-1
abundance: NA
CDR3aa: CASSEPQVNTEAFF
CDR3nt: TGTGCCAGCAGTGAACCCCAGGTTAACACTGAAGCTTTCTTT

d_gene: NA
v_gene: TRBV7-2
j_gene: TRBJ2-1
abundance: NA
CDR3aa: CASRNLLFNEQFF
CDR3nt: TGTGCCAGCAGGAATTTACTCTTCAATGAGCAGTTCTTC

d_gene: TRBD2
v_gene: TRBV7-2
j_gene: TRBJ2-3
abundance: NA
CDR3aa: CASSVPSGQTDTQYF
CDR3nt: TGTGCCAGCAGCGTTCCTAGCGGTCAAACAGATACGCAGTATTTT

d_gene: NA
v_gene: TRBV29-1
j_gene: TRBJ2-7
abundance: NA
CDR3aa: CSVDPGAAQTYEQYF
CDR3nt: TGCAGCGTTGATCCTGGGGCAGCGCAAACCTACGAGCAGTACTTC

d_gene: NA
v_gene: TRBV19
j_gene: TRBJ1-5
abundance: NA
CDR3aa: CASTHKDRYNQPQHF
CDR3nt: TGTGCCAGTACCCATAAAGACAGATACAATCAGCCCCAGCATTTT

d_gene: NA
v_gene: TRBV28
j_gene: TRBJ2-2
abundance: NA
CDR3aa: CASLSDTGELFF
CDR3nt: TGTGCCAGCTTATCGGACACCGGGGAGCTGTTTTTT

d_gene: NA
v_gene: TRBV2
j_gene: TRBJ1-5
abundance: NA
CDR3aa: CASSFFPGGTRGNQPQHF
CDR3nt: TGTGCCAGCAGTTTTTTCCCCGGGGGGACACGGGGCAATCAGCCCCAGCATTTT

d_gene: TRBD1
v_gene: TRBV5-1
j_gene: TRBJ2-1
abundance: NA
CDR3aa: CASSNTGGAGIEQFF
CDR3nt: TGCGCCAGCAGCAATACAGGGGGCGCCGGTATAGAGCAGTTCTTC

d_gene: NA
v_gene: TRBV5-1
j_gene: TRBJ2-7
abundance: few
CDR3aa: CASSEVLDRYEQYF
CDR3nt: TGCGCCAGCAGCGAGGTCCTGGACAGATACGAGCAGTACTTC

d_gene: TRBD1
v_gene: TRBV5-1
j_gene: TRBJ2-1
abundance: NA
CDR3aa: CASSLQTGTGGNQFF
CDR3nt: TGCGCCAGCAGCCTACAAACCGGGACAGGGGGCAATCAGTTCTTC

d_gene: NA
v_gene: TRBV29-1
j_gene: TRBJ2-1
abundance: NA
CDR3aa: CSVDNPYNEQFF
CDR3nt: TGCAGCGTTGATAATCCCTACAATGAGCAGTTCTTC

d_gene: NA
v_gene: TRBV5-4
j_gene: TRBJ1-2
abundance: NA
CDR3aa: CASSLGQNYGYTF
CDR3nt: TGTGCCAGCAGCTTGGGACAGAACTATGGCTACACCTTC

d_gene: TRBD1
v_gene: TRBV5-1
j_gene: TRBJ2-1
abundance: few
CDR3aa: CASSSRDSTYNEQFF
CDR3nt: TGCGCCAGCAGCTCCCGGGACAGTACCTACAATGAGCAGTTCTTC

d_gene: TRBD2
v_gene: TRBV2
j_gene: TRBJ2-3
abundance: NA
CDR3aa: CASSAPGAGGHRNTDTQYF
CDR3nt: TGTGCCAGCAGCGCCCCCGGGGCGGGGGGGCATCGGAACACAGATACGCAGTATTTT

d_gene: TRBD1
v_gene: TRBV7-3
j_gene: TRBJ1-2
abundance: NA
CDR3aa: CASSPQGEGGYTF
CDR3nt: TGTGCCAGCAGCCCACAGGGGGAAGGCGGCTACACCTTC

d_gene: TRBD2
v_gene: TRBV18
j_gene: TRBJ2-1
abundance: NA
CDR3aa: CASSPQPGLAASYNEQFF
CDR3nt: TGTGCCAGCTCACCACAGCCGGGACTAGCGGCATCCTACAATGAGCAGTTCTTC

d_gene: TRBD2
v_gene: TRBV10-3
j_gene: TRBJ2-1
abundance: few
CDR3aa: CAIRDSGRASRHRSPYNEQFF
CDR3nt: TGTGCCATCAGGGATAGCGGGAGGGCCAGTCGCCACCGATCCCCCTACAATGAGCAGTTCTTC

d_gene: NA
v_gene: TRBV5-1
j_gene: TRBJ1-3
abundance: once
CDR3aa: CASAGDGNTIYF
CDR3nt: TGCGCCAGCGCAGGGGACGGAAACACCATATATTTT

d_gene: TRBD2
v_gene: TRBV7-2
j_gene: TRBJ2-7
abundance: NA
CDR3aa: CASSLRSSAGTSGSEQYF
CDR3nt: TGTGCCAGCAGCTTACGGTCATCCGCCGGGACTAGCGGGAGCGAGCAGTACTTC

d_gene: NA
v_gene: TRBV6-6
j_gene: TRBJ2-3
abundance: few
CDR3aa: CASSPGHQITQYF
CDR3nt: TGTGCCAGCAGCCCCGGACACCAGATAACGCAGTATTTT

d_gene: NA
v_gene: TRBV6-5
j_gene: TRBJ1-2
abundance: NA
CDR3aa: CASFREGYTF
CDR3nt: TGTGCCAGCTTTAGAGAGGGCTACACCTTC

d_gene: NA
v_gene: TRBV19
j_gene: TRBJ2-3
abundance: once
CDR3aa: CASSIFGLNTDTQYF
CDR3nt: TGTGCCAGTAGTATCTTCGGACTGAATACAGATACGCAGTATTTT

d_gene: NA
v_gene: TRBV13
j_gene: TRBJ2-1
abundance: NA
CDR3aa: CASREGGEQFF
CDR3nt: TGTGCCAGCAGGGAGGGCGGGGAGCAGTTCTTC

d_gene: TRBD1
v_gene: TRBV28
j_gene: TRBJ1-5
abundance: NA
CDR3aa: CASSTGGSNQPQHF
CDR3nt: TGTGCCAGCAGTACAGGGGGAAGCAATCAGCCCCAGCATTTT

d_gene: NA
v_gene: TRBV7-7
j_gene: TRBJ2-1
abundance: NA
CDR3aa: CASSLTRGQEQFF
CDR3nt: TGTGCTAGCAGCTTAACGCGGGGCCAAGAGCAGTTCTTC

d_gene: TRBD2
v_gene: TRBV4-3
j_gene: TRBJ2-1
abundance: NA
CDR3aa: CASSQDTSGPLHEQFF
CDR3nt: TGCGCCAGCAGCCAAGATACTAGCGGCCCCCTTCATGAGCAGTTCTTC